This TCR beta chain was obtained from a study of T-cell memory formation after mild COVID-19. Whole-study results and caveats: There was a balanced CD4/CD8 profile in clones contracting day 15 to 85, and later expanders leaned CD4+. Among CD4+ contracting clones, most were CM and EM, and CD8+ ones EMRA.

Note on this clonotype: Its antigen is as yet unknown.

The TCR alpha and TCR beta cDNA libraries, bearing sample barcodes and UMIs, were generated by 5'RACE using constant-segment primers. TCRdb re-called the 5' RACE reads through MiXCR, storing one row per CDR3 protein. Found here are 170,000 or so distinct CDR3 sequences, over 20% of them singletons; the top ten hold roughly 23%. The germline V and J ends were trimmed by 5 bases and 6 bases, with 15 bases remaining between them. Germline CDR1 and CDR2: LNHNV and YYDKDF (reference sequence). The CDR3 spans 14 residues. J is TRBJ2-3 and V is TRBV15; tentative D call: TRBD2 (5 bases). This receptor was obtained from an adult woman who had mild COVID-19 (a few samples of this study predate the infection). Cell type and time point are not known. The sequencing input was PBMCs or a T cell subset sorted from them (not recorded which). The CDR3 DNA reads TGTGCCACCAGCCCGGCAGGCGAGGGCGATACGCAGTATTTT. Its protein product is CATSPAGEGDTQYF. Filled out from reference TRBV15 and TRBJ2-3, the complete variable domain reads DAMVIQNPRYQVTQFGKPVTLSCSQTLNHNVMYWYQQKSSQAPKLLFHYYDKDFNNEADTPDNFQSRRPNTSFCFLDIRSPGLGDTAMYLCATSPAGEGDTQYFGPGTRLTVL.